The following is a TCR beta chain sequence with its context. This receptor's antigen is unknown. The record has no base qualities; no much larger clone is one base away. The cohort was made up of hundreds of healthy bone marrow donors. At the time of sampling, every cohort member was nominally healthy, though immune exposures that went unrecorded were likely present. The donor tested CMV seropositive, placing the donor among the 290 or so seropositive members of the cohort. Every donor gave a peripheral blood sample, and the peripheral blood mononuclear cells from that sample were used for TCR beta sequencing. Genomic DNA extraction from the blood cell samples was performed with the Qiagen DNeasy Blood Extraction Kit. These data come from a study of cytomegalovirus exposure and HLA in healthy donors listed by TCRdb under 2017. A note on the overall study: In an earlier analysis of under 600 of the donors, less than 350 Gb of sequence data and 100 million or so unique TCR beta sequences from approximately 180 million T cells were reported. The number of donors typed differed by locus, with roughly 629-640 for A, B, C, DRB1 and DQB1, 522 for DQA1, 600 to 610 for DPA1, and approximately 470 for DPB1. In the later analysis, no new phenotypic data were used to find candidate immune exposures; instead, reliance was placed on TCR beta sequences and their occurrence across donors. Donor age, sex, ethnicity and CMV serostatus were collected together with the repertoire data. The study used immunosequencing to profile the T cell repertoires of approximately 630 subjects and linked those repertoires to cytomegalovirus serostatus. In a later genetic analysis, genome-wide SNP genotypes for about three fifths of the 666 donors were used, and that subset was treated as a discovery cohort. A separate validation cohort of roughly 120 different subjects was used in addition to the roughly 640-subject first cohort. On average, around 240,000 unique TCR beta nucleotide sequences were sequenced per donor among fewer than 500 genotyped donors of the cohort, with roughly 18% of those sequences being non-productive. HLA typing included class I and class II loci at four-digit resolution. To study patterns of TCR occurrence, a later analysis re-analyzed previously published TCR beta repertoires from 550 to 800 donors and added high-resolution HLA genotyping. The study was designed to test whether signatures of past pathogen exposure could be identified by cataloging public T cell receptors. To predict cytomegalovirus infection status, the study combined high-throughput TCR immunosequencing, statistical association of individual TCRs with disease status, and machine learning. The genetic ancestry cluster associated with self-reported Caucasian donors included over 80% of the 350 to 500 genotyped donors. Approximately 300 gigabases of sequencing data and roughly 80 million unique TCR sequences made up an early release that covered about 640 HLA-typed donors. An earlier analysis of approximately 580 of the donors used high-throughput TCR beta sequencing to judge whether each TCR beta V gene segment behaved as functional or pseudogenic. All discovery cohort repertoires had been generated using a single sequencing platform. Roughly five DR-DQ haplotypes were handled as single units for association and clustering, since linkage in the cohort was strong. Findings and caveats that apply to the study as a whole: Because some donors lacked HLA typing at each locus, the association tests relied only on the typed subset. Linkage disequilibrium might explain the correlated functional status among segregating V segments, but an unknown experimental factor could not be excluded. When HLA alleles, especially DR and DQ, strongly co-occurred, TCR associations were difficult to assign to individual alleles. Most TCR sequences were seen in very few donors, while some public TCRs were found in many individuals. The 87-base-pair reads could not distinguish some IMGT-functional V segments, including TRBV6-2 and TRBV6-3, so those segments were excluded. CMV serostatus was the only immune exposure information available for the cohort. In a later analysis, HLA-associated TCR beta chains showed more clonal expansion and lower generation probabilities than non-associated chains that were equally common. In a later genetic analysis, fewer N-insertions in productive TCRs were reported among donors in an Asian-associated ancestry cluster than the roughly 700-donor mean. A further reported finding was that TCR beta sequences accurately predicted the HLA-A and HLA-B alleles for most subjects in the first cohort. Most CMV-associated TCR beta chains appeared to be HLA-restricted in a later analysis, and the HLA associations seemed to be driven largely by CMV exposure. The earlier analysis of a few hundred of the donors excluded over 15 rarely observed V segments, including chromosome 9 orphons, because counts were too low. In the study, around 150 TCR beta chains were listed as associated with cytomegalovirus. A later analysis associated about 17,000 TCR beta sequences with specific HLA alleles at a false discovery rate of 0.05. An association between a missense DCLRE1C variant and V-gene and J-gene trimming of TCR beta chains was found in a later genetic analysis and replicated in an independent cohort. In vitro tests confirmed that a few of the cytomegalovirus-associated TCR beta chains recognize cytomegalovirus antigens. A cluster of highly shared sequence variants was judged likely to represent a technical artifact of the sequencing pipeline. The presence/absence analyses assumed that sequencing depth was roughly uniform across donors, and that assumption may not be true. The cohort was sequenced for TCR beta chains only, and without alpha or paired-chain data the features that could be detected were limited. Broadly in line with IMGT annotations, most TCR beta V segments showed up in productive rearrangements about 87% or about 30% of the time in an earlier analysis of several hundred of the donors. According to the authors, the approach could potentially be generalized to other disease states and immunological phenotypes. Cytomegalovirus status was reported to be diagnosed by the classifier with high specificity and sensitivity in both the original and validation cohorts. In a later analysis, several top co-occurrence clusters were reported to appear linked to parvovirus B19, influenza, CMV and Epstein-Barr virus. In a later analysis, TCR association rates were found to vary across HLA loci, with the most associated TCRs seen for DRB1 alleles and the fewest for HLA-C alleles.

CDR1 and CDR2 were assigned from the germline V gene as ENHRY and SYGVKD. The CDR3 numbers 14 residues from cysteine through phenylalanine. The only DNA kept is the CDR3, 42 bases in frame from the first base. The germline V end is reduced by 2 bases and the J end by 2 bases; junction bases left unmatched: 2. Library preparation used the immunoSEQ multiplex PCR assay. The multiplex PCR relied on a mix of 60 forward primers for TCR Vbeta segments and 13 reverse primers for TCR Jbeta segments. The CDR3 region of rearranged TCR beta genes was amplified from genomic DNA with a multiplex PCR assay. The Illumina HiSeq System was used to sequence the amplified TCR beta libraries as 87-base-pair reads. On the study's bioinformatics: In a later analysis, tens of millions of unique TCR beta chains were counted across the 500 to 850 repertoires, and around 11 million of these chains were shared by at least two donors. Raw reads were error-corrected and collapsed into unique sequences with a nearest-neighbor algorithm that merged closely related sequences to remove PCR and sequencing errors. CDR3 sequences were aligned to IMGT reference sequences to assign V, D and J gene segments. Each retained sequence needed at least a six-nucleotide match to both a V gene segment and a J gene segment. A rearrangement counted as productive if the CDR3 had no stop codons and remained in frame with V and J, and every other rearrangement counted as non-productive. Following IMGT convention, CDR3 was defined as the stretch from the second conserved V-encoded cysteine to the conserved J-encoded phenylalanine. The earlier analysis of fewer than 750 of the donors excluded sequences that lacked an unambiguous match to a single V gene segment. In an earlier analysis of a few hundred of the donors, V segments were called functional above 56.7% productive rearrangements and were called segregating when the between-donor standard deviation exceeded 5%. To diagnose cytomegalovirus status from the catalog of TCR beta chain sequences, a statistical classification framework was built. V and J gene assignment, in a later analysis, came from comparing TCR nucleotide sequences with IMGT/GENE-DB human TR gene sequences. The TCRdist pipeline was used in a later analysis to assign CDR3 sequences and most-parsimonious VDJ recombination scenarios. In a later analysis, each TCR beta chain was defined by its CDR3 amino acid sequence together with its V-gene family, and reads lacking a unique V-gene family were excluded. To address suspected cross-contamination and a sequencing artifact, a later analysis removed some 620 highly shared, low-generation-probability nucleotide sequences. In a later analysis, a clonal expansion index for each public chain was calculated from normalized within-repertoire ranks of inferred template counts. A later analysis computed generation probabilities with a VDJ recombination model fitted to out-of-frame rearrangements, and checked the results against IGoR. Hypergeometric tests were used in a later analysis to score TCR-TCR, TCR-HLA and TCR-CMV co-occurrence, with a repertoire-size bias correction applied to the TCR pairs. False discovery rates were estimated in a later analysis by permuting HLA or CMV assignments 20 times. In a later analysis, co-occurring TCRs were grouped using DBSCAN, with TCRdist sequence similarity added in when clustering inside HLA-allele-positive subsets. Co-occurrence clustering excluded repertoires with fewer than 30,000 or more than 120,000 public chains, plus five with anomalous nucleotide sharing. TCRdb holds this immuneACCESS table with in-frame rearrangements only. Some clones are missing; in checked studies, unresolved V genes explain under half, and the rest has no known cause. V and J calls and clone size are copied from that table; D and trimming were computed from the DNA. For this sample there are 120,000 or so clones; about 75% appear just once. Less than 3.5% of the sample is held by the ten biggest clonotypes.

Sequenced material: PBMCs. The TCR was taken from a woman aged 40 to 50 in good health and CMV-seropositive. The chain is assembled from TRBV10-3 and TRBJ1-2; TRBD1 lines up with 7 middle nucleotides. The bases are TGTGCCATCAGTGAGGTGGGACAGAACTATGGCTACACCTTC. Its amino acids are CAISEVGQNYGYTF.